This entry concerns a single TCR beta chain. Its antigen is unknown. In the same sample, other DNA sequences code for this CDR3. The source of the sample is a study of cytomegalovirus exposure and HLA in healthy donors. Produced via immunoSEQ multiplex PCR; TCRdb's table is partial and in-frame only. Of roughly 90,000 clones detected, about 85% appear once; the ten largest clones hold approximately 22%. Study-wide points: It was about 150 TCR beta chains that were listed as cytomegalovirus-associated.

The V end was cut by 1 base, the J end by 3 bases, with 8 bases between. Per germline, CDR1 SGHRS and CDR2 YFSETQ. This CDR3 has 13 residues. The TCR was taken from a man aged 18 to 29 in good health and CMV-seropositive. The sequenced sample was PBMCs. The chain combines TRBV5-1 with TRBJ2-7; D perhaps matches TRBD1 (5 bases). CDR3 DNA sequence: TGCGCCAGCAGCTTGACAGGCCTCTACGAGCAGTACTTC. This sequence encodes CASSLTGLYEQYF.